The 18 T cell receptor beta chains presented below share a single source sample, sequenced in a study of T cells in Graves' hyperthyroidism and ophthalmopathy. The TCR beta CDR3 regions underwent amplification using RNA transcripts as the source. First-round RT-PCR targeting the TCR CDR3 was performed with the HTBI primer set. TCRdb redid the calling of the multiplex PCR reads with MiXCR, one entry per CDR3 protein. Among around 450,000 distinct CDR3 sequences listed, roughly an eighth were seen once. Sequenced material: blood. All receptors come from a woman between 18 and 30 years old with Graves' hyperthyroidism.

This clonotype was detected many times. The chain carries TRBV10-3 and TRBJ2-7; TRBD1 matches at 12 bases. The ends lost 4 bases at V and 5 bases at J; junction bases unmatched: 6. The CDR3 is 15 amino acids. Germline V gives CDR1 ENHRY, CDR2 SYGVKD. The CDR3 DNA is TGTGCCATCAGTGGGGGACAGGGGGCAGTCGACGAGCAGTACTTC. Amino acids: CAISGGQGAVDEQYF.

This clonotype was observed a few times. A clone one base away is much larger, so this may be a read error. The chain links TRBV7-2 to TRBJ2-1, with 13 bases matching TRBD2. The CDR3 covers 15 residues. Per the germline V gene, CDR1 is SGHTA and CDR2 is FQGNSA. V dropped 5 bases and J dropped 7; count of bases not matched to a gene: 5. The CDR3 nucleotides read TGTGCCAGCAGCCCCGAGACTAGCGGGAGGAATGAGCAGTTCTTC. Its protein product is CASSPETSGRNEQFF. Combining the CDR3 with reference TRBV7-2 and TRBJ2-1 gives the whole variable domain GAGVSQSPSNKVTEKGKDVELRCDPISGHTALYWYRQSLGQGLEFLIYFQGNSAPDKSGLPSDRFSAERTGGSVSTLTIQRTQQEDSAVYLCASSPETSGRNEQFFGPGTRLTVL.

This clonotype has a count of ten or more. The J gene is TRBJ2-1, the V gene TRBV7-3; D unclear. There are 13 residues in the CDR3. The ends were cut back, 4 bases at V and 9 bases at J, with 13 bases in the middle. Per the germline V gene, CDR1 is SGHTA and CDR2 is FQGTGA. CDR3 loop: CASSSDRSGEQFF. CDR3 sequence (DNA): TGTGCCAGCAGCTCAGACCGATCCGGTGAGCAGTTCTTC. The variable domain in full, with the rest retrieved from reference TRBV7-3 and TRBJ2-1, is GAGVSQTPSNKVTEKGKYVELRCDPISGHTALYWYRQSLGQGPEFLIYFQGTGAADDSGLPNDRFFAVRPEGSVSTLKIQRTERGDSAVYLCASSSDRSGEQFFGPGTRLTVL.

This clonotype was found many times. The chain links TRBV3-1 to TRBJ1-1; D is ambiguous. The germline CDR1 and CDR2 sequences are LGHDT and YNNKEL (reference sequence). The CDR3 has 15 amino acids. The ends were cut back, 2 bases at V and 5 bases at J, with 15 bases in the middle. This CDR3 is CASSQYQPGLTEAFF. DNA for the CDR3: TGTGCCAGCAGCCAATACCAGCCTGGCCTGACTGAAGCTTTCTTT.

A few counts support this clonotype. V and J are TRBV27 and TRBJ2-1; D unresolved. Germline V gene lookup returns CDR1 MNHEY and CDR2 SMNVEV (reference sequence). CDR3 size: 13 residues. Deletions cut 4 bases from V and 9 bases from J, with 13 bases between. CDR3 sequence: CASSSTGGREQFF. CDR3 DNA: TGTGCCAGCAGTTCGACCGGCGGACGTGAGCAGTTCTTC.

This clonotype was picked up many times. CDR3 in DNA: TGCGCCAGCAGCTTGGTAGCGCAGGGGTCTGAGCAGTACTTC. Protein sequence: CASSLVAQGSEQYF. The chain recombines TRBV5-1 with TRBJ2-7, with D maybe TRBD1 (6 bases). The CDR3 sequence is 14 residues long. CDR1 and CDR2 from the germline V gene are SGHRS and YFSETQ. The V and J ends lost 0 bases and 7 bases respectively, with 14 bases between them.

This clonotype was recorded many times. J is TRBJ2-1 and V is TRBV12-3 or TRBV12-4; unclear D gene. The CDR3 spans 11 residues. V was trimmed by 3 bases and J by 8 bases, leaving 5 bases between them. The CDR3 nucleotides are TGTGCCAGCAGTTTGGTAGATGAGCAGTTCTTC. This codes for CASSLVDEQFF.

The chain is built from TRBV3-1 and TRBJ2-7; the match to TRBD1 covers 10 bases. Looked up from germline, CDR1 is LGHDT and CDR2 is YNNKEL (reference sequence). With V trimmed by 2 bases and J by 5 bases, 9 bases remained unmatched. The CDR3 has 16 amino acids. The CDR3 coding sequence is TGTGCCAGCAGCCAAAACCCCGACAGGGGGCACCACGAGCAGTACTTC. This gives the protein CASSQNPDRGHHEQYF.

This clonotype was seen a few times. This chain's CDR3 is CASNQREVGGFQETQYF. DNA for the CDR3: TGTGCCAGCAACCAGCGGGAGGTCGGTGGGTTTCAAGAGACCCAGTACTTC. The rearrangement joins TRBV6-2 or TRBV6-3 to TRBJ2-5, with TRBD2 identical over 9 bases. The junction had 14 bases not matched to a gene; V was cut back by 7 bases and J by 2 bases. This CDR3 is built from 17 residues. Germline CDR1 reads MNHEY; CDR2 reads SVGEGT.

This chain joins TRBV30 and TRBJ2-5, with D uncertain. The V gene's germline CDR1 is GTSNPN and CDR2 SVGIG (reference sequence). The V gene lost 2 bases and the J gene lost 5 bases, with 12 bases spanning the gap. The CDR3 loop spans 13 amino acids. As DNA, the CDR3 is TGTGCCTGGAGTAGATCCGGTAGTGAGACCCAGTACTTC. Amino acids: CAWSRSGSETQYF.

There are many counts of this clonotype. The rearrangement links TRBV7-8 to TRBJ2-7; D remains unclear. The length of the CDR3 is 12 residues. Germline loops: CDR1 SGHVS, CDR2 FQNEAQ. The V end was cut by 5 bases, the J end by 6 bases, with 11 bases between. CDR3 amino acids: CASSTKLAEQYF. The CDR3 DNA reads TGTGCCAGCAGCACCAAGCTGGCCGAGCAGTACTTC.

This clonotype has at least ten counts. CDR3 in DNA: TGCAGTGCTAGAAGGACAGACACTGAAGCTTTCTTT. Its protein product is CSARRTDTEAFF. The chain employs TRBV20-1 and TRBJ1-1, with D possibly TRBD1 on 6 matching bases. Germline V CDR1 and CDR2: DFQATT, SNEGSKA (reference sequence). The CDR3 has 12 amino acids. Trimming removed 2 bases at V and 3 bases at J, with 7 bases between.

About this clonotype itself: A much larger clone differs by one base, so this may be a read error. The genes are TRBV28 and TRBJ1-5, with 10 bases identical to TRBD1. The CDR3 is 17 amino acids. CDR1 and CDR2 from the germline V gene are MDHEN and SYDVKM. In nucleotides, the CDR3 is TGTGCCAGCAGTTCCCCGACAGGGGGCTTGAGCAATCAGCCCCAGCGTTTT. Residues: CASSSPTGGLSNQPQRF.

The chain uses TRBV9 and TRBJ1-3; D remains unclear. Germline assignment: CDR1 SGDLS and CDR2 YYNGEE. The CDR3 spans 16 residues. The V end lost 5 bases, the J end lost 0 bases, and 15 bases lay between the germline ends. The CDR3 is CASSRSGTRSGNTIYF. CDR3 DNA sequence: TGTGCCAGCAGTAGATCGGGCACCCGCTCTGGAAACACCATATATTTT.

This clonotype has at least ten counts. The chain is built from TRBV27 and TRBJ2-5; 9 bases fit TRBD1. V was pared by 5 bases and J by 4 bases, with 5 bases of the junction left unmatched. The CDR3 extends over 14 amino acids. Germline V gives CDR1 MNHEY, CDR2 SMNVEV (reference sequence). The CDR3 nucleotides are TGTGCCAGCAGTCACGACAGGGGGATAGAGACCCAGTACTTC. It specifies CASSHDRGIETQYF.

This clonotype was counted many times. The V gene is TRBV10-3, the J gene TRBJ2-7; D gene ambiguous. Germline lookup yields CDR1 ENHRY and CDR2 SYGVKD. This CDR3 has 13 amino acids. The V and J ends lost 6 bases and 0 bases respectively, with 9 bases between them. CDR3 amino acids: CAIREQSSYEQYF. In DNA, the CDR3 is TGTGCCATCAGGGAACAGAGCTCCTACGAGCAGTACTTC.

The chain links TRBV3-1 to TRBJ2-2, with D maybe TRBD2 (6 bases). Trimming removed 11 bases at V and 5 bases at J, with 21 bases between. In germline, CDR1 is LGHDT, CDR2 YNNKEL (reference sequence). The CDR3 runs to 15 residues. The CDR3 nucleotides are TGTGCCGCGGCCTTTAGCGGACCACTAACCGGGGAGCTGTTTTTT. Its protein is CAAAFSGPLTGELFF.

This clonotype was counted ten times or more. The J gene is TRBJ2-3, the V gene TRBV27; TRBD2 aligns across 7 bases. This CDR3 contains 16 residues. V trimming: 3 bases; J trimming: 3 bases; junction bases outside the gene matches: 9. Germline V gene sequence: CDR1 MNHEY, CDR2 SMNVEV (reference sequence). Here the CDR3 reads CASSFISGNPTDTQYF. The CDR3 DNA reads as TGTGCCAGCAGTTTTATCAGCGGGAATCCAACAGATACGCAGTATTTT.